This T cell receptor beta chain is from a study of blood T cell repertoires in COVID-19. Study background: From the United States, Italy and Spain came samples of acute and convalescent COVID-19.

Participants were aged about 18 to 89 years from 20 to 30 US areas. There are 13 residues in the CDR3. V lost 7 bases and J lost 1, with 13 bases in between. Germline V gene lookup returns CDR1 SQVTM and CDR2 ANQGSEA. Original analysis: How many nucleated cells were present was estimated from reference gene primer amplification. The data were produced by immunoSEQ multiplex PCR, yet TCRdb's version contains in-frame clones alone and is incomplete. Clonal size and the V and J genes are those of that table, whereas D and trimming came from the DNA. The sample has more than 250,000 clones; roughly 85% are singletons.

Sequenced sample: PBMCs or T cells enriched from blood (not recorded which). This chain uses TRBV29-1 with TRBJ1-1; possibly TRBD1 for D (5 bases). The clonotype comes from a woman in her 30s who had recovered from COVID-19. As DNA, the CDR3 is TGCAGCGCCGAGACAGATCCGAACACTGAAGCTTTCTTT. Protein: CSAETDPNTEAFF.